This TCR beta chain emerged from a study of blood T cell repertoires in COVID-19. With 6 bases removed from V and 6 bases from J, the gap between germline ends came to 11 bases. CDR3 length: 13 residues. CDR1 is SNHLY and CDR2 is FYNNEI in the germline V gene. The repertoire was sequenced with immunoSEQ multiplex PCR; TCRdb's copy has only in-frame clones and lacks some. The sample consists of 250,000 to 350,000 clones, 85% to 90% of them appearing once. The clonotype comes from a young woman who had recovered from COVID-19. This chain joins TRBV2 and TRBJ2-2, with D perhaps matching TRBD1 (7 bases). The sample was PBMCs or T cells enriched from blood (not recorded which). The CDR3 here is CASSQGGPGELFF. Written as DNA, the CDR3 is TGTGCCAGCAGCCAGGGGGGCCCCGGGGAGCTGTTTTTT.